The clone carrying this T cell receptor beta chain came up a few times. The target antigen is unknown. The germline CDR1 and CDR2 sequences are SGHRS and YFSETQ. The CDR3 extends over 12 amino acids. This sample was taken from a study of cytomegalovirus exposure and HLA in healthy donors. Overall study: The Caucasian-associated ancestry cluster contained 81% of the roughly 400 genotyped donors. Study-wide results and caveats: Later examination showed HLA-associated TCR beta chains had greater clonal expansion than equally common others. Prediction of most subjects' HLA-A and HLA-B alleles by TCR beta sequences was reportedly accurate. V- and J-gene trimming of TCR beta was linked (in a later analysis) to a missense DCLRE1C variant.

A multiplex PCR was run with 60 Vbeta primers and 13 Jbeta primers. TCRdb's copy holds only in-frame clones and misses some; the assay was immunoSEQ multiplex PCR. The sample shows roughly 200,000 clones, approximately 78% of them seen only once. This TCR derives from a woman in her 40s in good health and CMV-seronegative. The sample taken for sequencing was PBMCs. The chain employs TRBV5-1 and TRBJ2-5, with a possible D match to TRBD2 (6 bases). The assigned J gene may be wrong: the sequence end matches TRBJ2-7 better. The CDR3 spells CASSGGGYEQYF. In DNA, the CDR3 is TGCGCCAGCAGCGGGGGAGGCTACGAGCAGTACTTC.